This entry features one T cell receptor (beta chain) sequence. What antigen it recognizes has not been identified. Base quality data are lacking; no much larger clone is found one base away. TCR beta VDJ combination and CDR3 sequence profiling used genomic DNA as the template. An Illumina HiSeq 2000 was used for TCR repertoire sequencing. In the paper's pipeline: TRBV/TRBJ rearrangement plots, CDR3 size and DJ length profiles, and Simpson's diversity index were used to assess repertoires. The immunodominant clone was defined as the most abundant DNA sequence in deep sequencing data. CDR3 amino acid sequences were screened for sharing across subjects and were compared with published repertoires and the VDJdb database. TCRdb handled the public reads itself, with Q25 trimming in fastp and clone calling in MiXCR, and kept productive beta chains. Entries that share a CDR3 protein sequence are merged under the most common genes and DNA. Clone size and V and J calls follow TCRdb, not the original study. The sample includes fewer than 200,000 distinct CDR3 sequences, with roughly 45% observed a single time. Jointly, the top ten make up approximately 1% of the sample.

TCR repertoires of sorted CD4+ and CD8+ blood T cells from severe aplastic anemia patients and healthy subjects were deep-sequenced in the study. Ficoll-Paque density gradient centrifugation was used to isolate peripheral blood mononuclear cells. Before DNA extraction, CD4+ and CD8+ T cells were sorted by FACS or by magnetic beads. The sample comes from a study of CD8+CD57+ T cells in acquired aplastic anemia (dated 2018 in TCRdb). About the study as a whole: DNA extracted from sorted CD4+ and CD8+ cells had a mean of 3.2 ug, with a range of roughly 0.17 to 30 ug. Healthy donor samples averaged about 10 million reads for CD4+ and 11 million to 12 million for CD8+ cells.

General findings and caveats noted by the study authors: Although 25 to 30 CD8+ CDR3 sequences were shared by patients and controls, these sequences appeared highly expressed in patients and within the immunodominant clones of patients. No significant difference in CD8+ Simpson's diversity was found between patients and healthy controls (P=0.060).

The CDR3, cysteine through phenylalanine, is 15 amino acids long. The kept DNA is CDR3 alone, 45 bases in frame from the first base. The V end gives up 7 bases and the J end 6 bases, leaving 9 bases in the junction not matched to a gene. The germline V gene yields SGHTA for CDR1 and FQGNSA for CDR2. Sequencing was carried out using sorted CD4+, CD8+, or CD8+CD57+ T cells (not recorded which) from PBMCs. The origin of this receptor is a human donor in good health. The rearrangement combines TRBV7-2 with TRBJ1-6; 7 of the junction bases match TRBD1. The DNA is TGTGCCAGCACTACGGGACAGTTTCTTAATTCACCCCTCCACTTT. This is translated as CASTTGQFLNSPLHF.